A single TCR beta chain is shown here with its context. Antigen specificity is unknown. This specimen comes from a study of T-cell reconstitution after alpha-beta-depleted transplantation in children. Study-level findings and limits: Newly produced T cells mostly provided counts and TCRbeta diversity after one year, as hyperexpanded clones declined.

Construction of the TCRbeta library involved unique molecular identifiers. TCRdb re-called the PCR reads with MiXCR, one entry per CDR3 protein. The table shows over 150,000 distinct CDR3 sequences, with roughly 6.3% occurring only once. Germline V gives CDR1 MNHEY, CDR2 SMNVEV (reference sequence). The CDR3 has 19 amino acids. V shed 0 bases and J 1 base; nucleotides not matched to a gene: 12. The material was PBMCs, obtained before TCRalphabeta/CD19-depleted stem cell transplant. V usage is TRBV27 and J usage is TRBJ2-1; 7 bases fit TRBD1. The clonotype originates from a girl under three years old with combined immunodeficiency, due to receive a stem cell transplant. CDR3 in DNA: TGTGCCAGCAGTTTATCGTTGTCCAGGGGGAGCCTATCCTACAATGAGCAGTTCTTC. Protein: CASSLSLSRGSLSYNEQFF.